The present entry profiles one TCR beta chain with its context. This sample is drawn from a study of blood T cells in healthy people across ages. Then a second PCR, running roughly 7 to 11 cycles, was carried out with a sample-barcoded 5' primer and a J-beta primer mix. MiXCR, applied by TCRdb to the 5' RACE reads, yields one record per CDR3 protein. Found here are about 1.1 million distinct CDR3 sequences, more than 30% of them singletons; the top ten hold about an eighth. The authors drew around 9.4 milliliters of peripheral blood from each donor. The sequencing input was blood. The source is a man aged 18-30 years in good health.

DNA of the CDR3: TGCAGCGTGAGGAAGGGACAGAGCCCGGACACCTTC. Translating gives CSVRKGQSPDTF. V is TRBV29-1 and J is TRBJ1-2, with 7 bases identical to TRBD1. Germline CDR1 reads SQVTM; CDR2 reads ANQGSEA. Germline trimming cut 6 bases from V and 12 bases from J; bases unmatched to any gene: 13. CDR3 length equals 12 residues.